This T cell receptor (beta chain) was obtained from a study of T cells in Graves' hyperthyroidism and ophthalmopathy. Across 18 months, stable Graves' hyperthyroidism was marked by no progression to ophthalmopathy. This clonotype was seen at least ten times. Per the germline V gene, CDR1 is GTSNPN and CDR2 is SVGIG (reference sequence). This CDR3 spans 14 amino acids. With 2 bases removed from V and 1 base from J, the gap between germline ends came to 10 bases. The TCR beta CDR3 regions underwent amplification using RNA transcripts as the source. A first-round RT-PCR of the TCR CDR3 used the HTBI primer set. TCRdb fed the multiplex PCR reads into MiXCR, producing one record per CDR3 protein. The sample yields roughly 630,000 distinct CDR3 sequences, roughly 14% seen once.

J is TRBJ2-3 and V is TRBV30, with a possible D match to TRBD1 (6 bases). This receptor was identified in a woman aged 30 to 39 with Graves' hyperthyroidism. The sample comprised blood. The CDR3 is CAWSRGGGTDTQYF. The CDR3 DNA reads as TGTGCCTGGAGTAGAGGGGGAGGCACAGATACGCAGTATTTT.